This paragraph reports one TCR beta chain. Antigen specificity is unknown. Per germline, CDR1 SGHTA and CDR2 FQGNSA. This CDR3 contains 16 residues. Trimming removed 5 bases at V and 0 bases at J, with 14 bases between. The record originates from a study of T cell responses to AZD1222 COVID-19 vaccine. Findings of the study overall: Most donors were white British and more were female, and clonal diversity was possibly underestimated. CD4 TCRs covered the whole spike, strongest at regions 160-218 and 743-854. Samples come after the peak T cell response, not at day 14. Only six or seven AZD1222 recipients were seropositive at baseline.

Data came from immunoSEQ multiplex PCR; TCRdb stores just in-frame clones and leaves some out. The table shows over 90,000 clones, with roughly 91% occurring only once. The source is an adult in good health. This chain uses TRBV7-2 with TRBJ1-3; the D gene is possibly TRBD1 (5 bases). The input for sequencing was peripheral blood, taken on day 0 of AZD1222 vaccination. Here the CDR3 DNA reads TGTGCCAGCAGCCGCTTCGGGGCATACTCTGGAAACACCATATATTTT. This codes for CASSRFGAYSGNTIYF. The variable domain in full, with the rest retrieved from reference TRBV7-2 and TRBJ1-3, is GAGVSQSPSNKVTEKGKDVELRCDPISGHTALYWYRQSLGQGLEFLIYFQGNSAPDKSGLPSDRFSAERTGGSVSTLTIQRTQQEDSAVYLCASSRFGAYSGNTIYFGEGSWLTVV.